Each of the 7 T cell receptor beta chains below was sequenced from the same sample in a study of cytomegalovirus exposure and HLA in healthy donors. PCR amplification relied on 60 Vbeta primers (plus 13 Jbeta primers). Sequencing used immunoSEQ multiplex PCR; TCRdb keeps in-frame clones, though not all of them. The sample yields about 160,000 clones, 85% seen once. The sequenced material came from PBMCs. The receptors were gathered from a man in his late teens or twenties in good health and CMV-seropositive.

The chain links TRBV6-1 to TRBJ1-4; D not resolved. This CDR3 contains 14 residues. Germline assignment: CDR1 MNHNS and CDR2 SASEGT. The germline V and J ends were trimmed by 7 bases and 7 bases, with 16 bases remaining between them. Here the CDR3 reads CASTPRDLSEKLFF. The CDR3, as DNA: TGTGCCAGCACCCCTAGAGATCTAAGTGAAAAACTGTTTTTT.

The J gene is TRBJ2-7, the V gene TRBV6-6; TRBD1 aligns across 9 bases. Germline V CDR1 and CDR2: MNHNY, SVGAGI (reference sequence). The CDR3 is 15 residues long. The ends lost 4 bases at V and 4 bases at J; junction bases unmatched: 8. CDR3 residues: CASSSGQGKGYEQYF. CDR3 DNA sequence: TGTGCCAGCAGTTCCGGACAGGGGAAGGGATACGAGCAGTACTTC.

The chain couples TRBV11-2 to TRBJ2-3; possibly TRBD2 for D (5 bases). This CDR3 comprises 14 residues. Germline assignment: CDR1 SGHAT and CDR2 FQNNGV. The ends were cut back, 4 bases at V and 4 bases at J, with 12 bases in the middle. Here the CDR3 reads CASSSGGGADTQYF. The DNA of the CDR3 is TGTGCCAGCAGCTCTGGAGGCGGAGCAGATACGCAGTATTTT.

The CDR3 sequence is CAWSGGVNRAYEQYF. The DNA of the CDR3 is TGTGCCTGGAGTGGGGGGGTGAACCGAGCCTACGAGCAGTACTTC. The rearrangement joins TRBV30 to TRBJ2-7, with a possible D match to TRBD2 (6 bases). CDR1 and CDR2 (germline): GTSNPN, SVGIG (reference sequence). The CDR3 has 15 residues. The ends were cut back, 1 base at V and 2 bases at J, with 15 bases in the middle.

This clone was detected only once. The genes are TRBV5-5 and TRBJ2-2; D is perhaps TRBD2 (5 bases). Germline-derived CDR1 and CDR2 are SGHKS and YYEKEE (reference sequence). Deletions cut 4 bases from V and 5 bases from J, with 18 bases between. This CDR3 spans 16 amino acids. CDR3 protein: CASSHLLRGSTGELFF. The CDR3 DNA is TGTGCCAGCAGCCATCTTCTCCGGGGAAGTACCGGGGAGCTGTTTTTT.

The chain carries TRBV7-8 and TRBJ2-7, with D possibly matching TRBD2 (5 bases). This CDR3 is built from 15 residues. Looked up from germline, CDR1 is SGHVS and CDR2 is FQNEAQ. V lost 0 bases to trimming and J lost 0 bases, with 9 bases between them. CDR3 DNA sequence: TGTGCCAGCAGCTTAGCCAGCGGATTCTCCTACGAGCAGTACTTC. This codes for CASSLASGFSYEQYF. Combining the CDR3 with reference TRBV7-8 and TRBJ2-7 gives the whole variable domain GAGVSQSPRYKVAKRGQDVALRCDPISGHVSLFWYQQALGQGPEFLTYFQNEAQLDKSGLPSDRFFAERPEGSVSTLKIQRTQQEDSAVYLCASSLASGFSYEQYFGPGTRLTVT.

The V call is TRBV5-6, the J call TRBJ2-3, with TRBD2 matching 7 bases. In germline, CDR1 is SGHDT, CDR2 YYEEEE. V shed 2 bases and J 3 bases; nucleotides not matched to a gene: 3. This CDR3 region has 14 residues. The CDR3 loop reads CASSLAGTTDTQYF. The CDR3 bases are TGTGCCAGCAGCTTAGCGGGGACTACAGATACGCAGTATTTT.